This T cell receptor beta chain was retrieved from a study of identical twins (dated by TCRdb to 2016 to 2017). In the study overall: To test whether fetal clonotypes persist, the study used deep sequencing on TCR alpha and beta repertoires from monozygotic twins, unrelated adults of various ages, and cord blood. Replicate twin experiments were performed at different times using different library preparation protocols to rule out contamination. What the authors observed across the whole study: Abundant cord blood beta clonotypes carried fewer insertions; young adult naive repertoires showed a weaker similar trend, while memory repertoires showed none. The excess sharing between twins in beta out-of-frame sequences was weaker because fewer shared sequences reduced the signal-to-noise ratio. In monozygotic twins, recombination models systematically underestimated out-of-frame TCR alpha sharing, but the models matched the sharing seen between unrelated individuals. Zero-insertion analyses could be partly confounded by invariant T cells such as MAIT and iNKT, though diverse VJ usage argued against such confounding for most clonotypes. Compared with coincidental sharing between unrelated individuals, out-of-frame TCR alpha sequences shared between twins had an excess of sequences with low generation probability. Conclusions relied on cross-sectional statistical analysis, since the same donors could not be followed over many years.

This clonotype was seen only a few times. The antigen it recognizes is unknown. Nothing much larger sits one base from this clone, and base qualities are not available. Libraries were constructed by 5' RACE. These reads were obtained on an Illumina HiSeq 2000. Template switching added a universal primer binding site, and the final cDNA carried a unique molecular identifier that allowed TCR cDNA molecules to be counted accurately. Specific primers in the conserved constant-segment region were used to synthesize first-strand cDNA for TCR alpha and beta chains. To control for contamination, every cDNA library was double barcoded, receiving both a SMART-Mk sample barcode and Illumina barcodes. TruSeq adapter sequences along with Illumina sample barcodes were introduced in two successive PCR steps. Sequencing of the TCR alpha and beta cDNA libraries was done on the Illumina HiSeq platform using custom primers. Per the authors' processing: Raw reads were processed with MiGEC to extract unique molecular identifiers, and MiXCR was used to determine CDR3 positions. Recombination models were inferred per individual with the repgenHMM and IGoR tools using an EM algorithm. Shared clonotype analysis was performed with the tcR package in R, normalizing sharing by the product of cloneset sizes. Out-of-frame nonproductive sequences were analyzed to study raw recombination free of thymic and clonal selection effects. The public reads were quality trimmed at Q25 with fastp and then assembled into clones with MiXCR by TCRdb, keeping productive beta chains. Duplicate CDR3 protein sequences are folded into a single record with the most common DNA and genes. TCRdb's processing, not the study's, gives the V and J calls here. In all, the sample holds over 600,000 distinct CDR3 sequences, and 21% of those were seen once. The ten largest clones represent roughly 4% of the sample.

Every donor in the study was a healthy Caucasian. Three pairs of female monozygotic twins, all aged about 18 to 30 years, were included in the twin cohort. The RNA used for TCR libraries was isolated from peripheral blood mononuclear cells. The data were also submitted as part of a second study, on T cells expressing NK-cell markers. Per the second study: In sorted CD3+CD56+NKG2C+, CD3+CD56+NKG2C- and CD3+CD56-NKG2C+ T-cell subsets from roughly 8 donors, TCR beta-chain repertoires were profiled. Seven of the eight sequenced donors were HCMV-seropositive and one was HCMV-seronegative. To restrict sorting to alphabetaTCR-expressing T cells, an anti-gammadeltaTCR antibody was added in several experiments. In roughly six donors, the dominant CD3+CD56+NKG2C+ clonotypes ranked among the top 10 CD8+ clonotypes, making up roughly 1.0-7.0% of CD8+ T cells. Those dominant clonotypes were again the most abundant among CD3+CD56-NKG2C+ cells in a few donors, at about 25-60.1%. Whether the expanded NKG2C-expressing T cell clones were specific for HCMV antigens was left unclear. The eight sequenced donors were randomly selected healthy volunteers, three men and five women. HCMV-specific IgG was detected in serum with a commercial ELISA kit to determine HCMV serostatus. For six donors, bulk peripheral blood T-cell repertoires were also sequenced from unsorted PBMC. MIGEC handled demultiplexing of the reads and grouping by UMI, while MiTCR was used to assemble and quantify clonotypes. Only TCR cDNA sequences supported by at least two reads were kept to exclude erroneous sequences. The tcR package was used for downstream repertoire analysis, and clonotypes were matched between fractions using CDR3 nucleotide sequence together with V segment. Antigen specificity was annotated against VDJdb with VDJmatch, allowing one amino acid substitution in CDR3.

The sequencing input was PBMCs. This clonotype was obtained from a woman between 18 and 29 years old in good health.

CDR3 loop: CSAIRGRGQSEQFF. The nucleotide sequence reads TGCAGTGCTATCCGGGGCAGGGGGCAGAGTGAGCAGTTCTTC. The rearrangement joined TRBV20-1 to TRBJ2-1, and 8 bases in between align with TRBD1. CDR1 DFQATT and CDR2 SNEGSKA are derived from the germline V gene (reference sequence). The V end gives up 4 bases and the J end 9 bases, leaving 11 bases in the junction not matched to a gene. The CDR3 starts with the cysteine, ends with the phenylalanine, and has 14 residues. Left in the record is the CDR3 DNA by itself, 42 bases read in frame from the first base.